This TCR beta chain was obtained from a study of tumor-infiltrating lymphocytes in primary liver carcinoma. The overall study: Participating patients were men and women between 30 and 69 years old. Study findings and constraints: The study found tumor-adjacent and tumor-blood pairs overlapped less than tumor region pairs.

V was pared by 4 bases and J by 2 bases, with 5 bases of the junction left unmatched. The CDR3 extends over 14 amino acids. In this sample, this clonotype turned up many times. As yet, its antigen is unknown. In addition to blood RNA drawn from unsorted whole blood, germline DNA was extracted. Preoperatively, four milliliters of peripheral blood were collected. Starting material of roughly 0.45 ug total RNA yielded TCR beta cDNA via a constant-region primer. For TCR beta, libraries were produced by three nested multiplex PCR rounds using slightly modified ARM-PCR. A C-beta reverse primer and TRBV1-TRBV30 forward primers served in each of the first two PCR rounds, at 10 cycles apiece. Each CDR3 protein is one row after TCRdb ran MiXCR on the multiplex PCR reads. The sample yields around 330,000 distinct CDR3 sequences, about three fifths seen once.

This receptor was obtained from a woman aged 25 to 39 with primary liver carcinoma and hepatitis B virus infection. Sequenced input: peripheral blood. V and J are TRBV12-3 or TRBV12-4 and TRBJ2-7; 7 nucleotides match TRBD2. CDR3 loop: CASSYKRGPYEQYF. CDR3 nucleotide sequence: TGTGCCAGCAGTTATAAGCGGGGACCCTACGAGCAGTACTTC.